This T cell receptor (beta chain) was captured in a study of T-cell memory formation after mild COVID-19. Study information: Largely, TCR clusters stayed within a single donor.

From germline, CDR1 is SEHNR and CDR2 FQNEAQ (reference sequence). The CDR3 covers 12 residues. With V trimmed by 0 bases and J by 14 bases, 0 bases remained unmatched. Employing constant-segment primers, 5'RACE generated TCR alpha and TCR beta cDNA libraries bearing sample barcodes and UMIs. TCRdb ran MiXCR on the 5' RACE reads and lists one entry per CDR3 protein. This sample has 430,000 or so distinct CDR3 sequences, with roughly 25% found just once. On this clonotype itself: The antigen is not known.

Study conclusions and caveats: Clones that contracted from day 15 to 85 had balanced CD4/CD8; later expanders were CD4+ biased. Memory sampled before infection contained some responding clones, suggesting cross-reactive memory joined.

The chain couples TRBV7-9 to TRBJ2-1, with 11 bases that match TRBD1. Material for sequencing was PBMCs or a T cell subset sorted from them (not recorded which). The source of this sequence is an adult woman who had mild COVID-19 (a few samples of this study predate the infection). Cell type and time point are not known. In nucleotides, the CDR3 is TGTGCCAGCAGCTTAGCGGGACAGGGGGAGTTCTTC. As protein: CASSLAGQGEFF.